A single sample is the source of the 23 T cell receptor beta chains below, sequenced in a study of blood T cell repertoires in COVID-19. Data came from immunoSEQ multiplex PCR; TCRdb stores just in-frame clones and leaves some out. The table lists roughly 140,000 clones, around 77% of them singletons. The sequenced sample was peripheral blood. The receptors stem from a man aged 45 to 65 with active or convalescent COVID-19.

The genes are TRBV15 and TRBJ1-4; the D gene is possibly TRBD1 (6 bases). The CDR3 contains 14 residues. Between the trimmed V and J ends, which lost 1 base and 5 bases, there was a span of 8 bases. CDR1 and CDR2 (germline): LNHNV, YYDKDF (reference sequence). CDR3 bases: TGTGCCACCAGCAGAGGGCAGGGGAATGAAAAACTGTTTTTT. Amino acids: CATSRGQGNEKLFF.

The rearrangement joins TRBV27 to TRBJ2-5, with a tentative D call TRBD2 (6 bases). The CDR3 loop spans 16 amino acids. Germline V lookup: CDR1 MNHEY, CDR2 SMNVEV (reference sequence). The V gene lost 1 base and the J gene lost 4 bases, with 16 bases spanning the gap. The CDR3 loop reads CASSLFAAGSRETQYF. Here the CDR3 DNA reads TGTGCCAGCAGTTTATTTGCGGCGGGAAGTCGAGAGACCCAGTACTTC.

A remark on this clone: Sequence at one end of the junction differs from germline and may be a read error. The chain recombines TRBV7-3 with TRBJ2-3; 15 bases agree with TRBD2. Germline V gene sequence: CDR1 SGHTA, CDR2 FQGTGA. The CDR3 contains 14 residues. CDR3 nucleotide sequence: TGTGCCAGCACCATTGGACTAGCGGGAGGGCGGGTGGATTTT. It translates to CASTIGLAGGRVDF.

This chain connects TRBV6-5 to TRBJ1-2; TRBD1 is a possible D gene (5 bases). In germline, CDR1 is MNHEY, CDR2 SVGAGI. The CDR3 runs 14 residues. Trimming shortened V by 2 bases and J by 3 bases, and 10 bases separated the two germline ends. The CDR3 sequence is CASSYGTRDYGYTF. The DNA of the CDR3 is TGTGCCAGCAGTTACGGTACCAGGGACTATGGCTACACCTTC.

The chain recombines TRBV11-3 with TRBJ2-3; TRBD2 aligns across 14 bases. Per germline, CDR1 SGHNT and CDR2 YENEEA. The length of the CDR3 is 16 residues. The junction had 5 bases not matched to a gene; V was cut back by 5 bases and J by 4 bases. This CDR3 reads CASSPGLAGEADTQYF. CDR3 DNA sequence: TGTGCCAGCAGCCCGGGACTAGCGGGAGAAGCAGATACGCAGTATTTT.

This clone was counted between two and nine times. This CDR3 reads CASKPGLYGYTF. The CDR3 nucleotides are TGTGCCAGCAAGCCAGGGCTCTATGGCTACACCTTC. V usage is TRBV28 and J usage is TRBJ1-2, with TRBD1 as a possible D gene (5 bases). Germline V gene data show CDR1 as MDHEN and CDR2 as SYDVKM. Deletions cut 7 bases from V and 4 bases from J, with 10 bases between. This CDR3 comprises 12 residues.

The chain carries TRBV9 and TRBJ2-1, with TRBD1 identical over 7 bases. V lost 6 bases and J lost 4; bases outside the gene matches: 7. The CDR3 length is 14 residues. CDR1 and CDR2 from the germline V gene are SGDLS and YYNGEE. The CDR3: CASNRQGAYNEQFF. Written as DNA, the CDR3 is TGTGCCAGCAACCGACAGGGAGCATACAATGAGCAGTTCTTC.

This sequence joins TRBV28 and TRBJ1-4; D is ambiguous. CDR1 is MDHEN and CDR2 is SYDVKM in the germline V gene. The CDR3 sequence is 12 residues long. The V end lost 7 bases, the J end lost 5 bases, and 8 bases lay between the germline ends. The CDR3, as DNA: TGTGCCAGCACGGGAGGGAATGAAAAACTGTTTTTT. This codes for CASTGGNEKLFF. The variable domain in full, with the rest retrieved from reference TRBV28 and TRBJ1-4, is DVKVTQSSRYLVKRTGEKVFLECVQDMDHENMFWYRQDPGLGLRLIYFSYDVKMKEKGDIPEGYSVSREKKERFSLILESASTNQTSMYLCASTGGNEKLFFGSGTQLSVL.

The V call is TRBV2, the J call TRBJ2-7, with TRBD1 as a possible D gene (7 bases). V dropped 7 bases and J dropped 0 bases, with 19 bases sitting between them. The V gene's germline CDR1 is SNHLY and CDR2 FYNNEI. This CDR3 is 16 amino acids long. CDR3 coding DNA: TGTGCCAGCAAAGCCGACAGGGACTTTAGCTCCTACGAGCAGTACTTC. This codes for CASKADRDFSSYEQYF.

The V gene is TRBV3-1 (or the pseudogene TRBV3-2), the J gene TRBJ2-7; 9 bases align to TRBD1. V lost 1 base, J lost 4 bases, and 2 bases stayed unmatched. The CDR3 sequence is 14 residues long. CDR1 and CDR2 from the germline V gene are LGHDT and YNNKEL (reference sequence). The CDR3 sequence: CASSQGTGAYEQYF. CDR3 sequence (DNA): TGTGCCAGCAGCCAAGGGACAGGGGCATACGAGCAGTACTTC.

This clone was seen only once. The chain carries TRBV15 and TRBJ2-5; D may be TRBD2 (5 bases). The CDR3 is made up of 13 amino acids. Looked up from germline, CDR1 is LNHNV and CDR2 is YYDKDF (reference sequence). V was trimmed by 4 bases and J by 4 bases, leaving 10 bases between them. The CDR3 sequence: CATSTRELETQYF. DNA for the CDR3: TGTGCCACCAGCACCCGGGAACTAGAGACCCAGTACTTC.

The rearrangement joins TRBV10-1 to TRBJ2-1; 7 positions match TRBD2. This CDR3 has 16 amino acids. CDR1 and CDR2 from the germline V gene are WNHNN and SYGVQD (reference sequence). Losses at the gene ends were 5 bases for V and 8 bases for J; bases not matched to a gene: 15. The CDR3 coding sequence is TGCGCCAGCAGTCCAAGTGGGGGGGAGAGGACCCATGAGCAGTTCTTC. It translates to CASSPSGGERTHEQFF.

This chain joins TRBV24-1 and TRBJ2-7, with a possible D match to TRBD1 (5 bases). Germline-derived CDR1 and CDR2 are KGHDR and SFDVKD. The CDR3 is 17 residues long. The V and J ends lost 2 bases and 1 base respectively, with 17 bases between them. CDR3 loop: CATSDSGPPGISYEQYF. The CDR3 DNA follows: TGTGCCACCAGTGATTCAGGGCCTCCTGGGATTTCCTACGAGCAGTACTTC.

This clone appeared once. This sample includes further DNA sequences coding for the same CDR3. CDR3 sequence: CASSFGGRNTEAFF. The CDR3, as DNA: TGTGCCAGCAGCTTCGGGGGGAGGAACACTGAAGCTTTCTTT. This rearrangement joins TRBV7-9 to TRBJ1-1, with D perhaps TRBD1 (5 bases). This CDR3 is 14 amino acids long. In germline, CDR1 is SEHNR, CDR2 FQNEAQ (reference sequence). V lost 3 bases and J lost 1, with 9 bases in between.

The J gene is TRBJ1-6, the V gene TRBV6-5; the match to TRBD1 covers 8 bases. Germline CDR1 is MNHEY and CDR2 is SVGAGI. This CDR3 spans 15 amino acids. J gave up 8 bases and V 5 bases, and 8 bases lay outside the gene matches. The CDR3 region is CASSRQGYRDSPLHF. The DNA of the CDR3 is TGTGCCAGCAGTCGACAGGGGTATCGGGATTCACCCCTCCACTTT.

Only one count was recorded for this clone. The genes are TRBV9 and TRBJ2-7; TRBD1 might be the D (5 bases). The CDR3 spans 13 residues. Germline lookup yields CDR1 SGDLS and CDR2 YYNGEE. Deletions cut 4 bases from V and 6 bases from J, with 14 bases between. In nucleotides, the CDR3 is TGTGCCAGCAGCCCCTTCAGGGTTGGCGAGCAGTACTTC. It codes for CASSPFRVGEQYF. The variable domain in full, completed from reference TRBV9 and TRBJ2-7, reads DSGVTQTPKHLITATGQRVTLRCSPRSGDLSVYWYQQSLDQGLQFLIQYYNGEERAKGNILERFSAQQFPDLHSELNLSSLELGDSALYFCASSPFRVGEQYFGPGTRLTVT.

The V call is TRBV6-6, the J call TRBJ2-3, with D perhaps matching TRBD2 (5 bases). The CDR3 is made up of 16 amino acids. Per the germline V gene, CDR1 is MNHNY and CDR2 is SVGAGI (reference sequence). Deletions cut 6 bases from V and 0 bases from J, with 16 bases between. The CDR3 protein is CASSLVRGPSTDTQYF. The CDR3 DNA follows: TGTGCCAGCAGCCTAGTCCGAGGGCCGAGCACAGATACGCAGTATTTT.

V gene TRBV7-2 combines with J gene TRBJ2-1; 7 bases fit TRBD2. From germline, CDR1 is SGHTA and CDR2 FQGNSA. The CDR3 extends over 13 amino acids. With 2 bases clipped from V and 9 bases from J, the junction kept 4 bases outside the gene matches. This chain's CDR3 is CASSLQRGTEQFF. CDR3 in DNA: TGTGCCAGCAGCTTACAGCGGGGAACTGAGCAGTTCTTC.

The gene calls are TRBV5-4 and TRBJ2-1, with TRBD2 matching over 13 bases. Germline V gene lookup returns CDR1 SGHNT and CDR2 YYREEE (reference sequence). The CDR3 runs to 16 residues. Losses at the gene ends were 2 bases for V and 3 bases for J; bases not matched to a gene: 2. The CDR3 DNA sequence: TGTGCCAGCAGCTTAGGACTAGCGGGAGACTACAATGAGCAGTTCTTC. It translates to CASSLGLAGDYNEQFF.

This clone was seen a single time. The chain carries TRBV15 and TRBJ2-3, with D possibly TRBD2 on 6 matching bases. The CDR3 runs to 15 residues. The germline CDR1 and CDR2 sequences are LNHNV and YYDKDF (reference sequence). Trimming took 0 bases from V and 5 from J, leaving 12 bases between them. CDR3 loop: CATSRDAGSGDTQYF. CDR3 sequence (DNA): TGTGCCACCAGCAGAGATGCGGGATCGGGAGATACGCAGTATTTT.

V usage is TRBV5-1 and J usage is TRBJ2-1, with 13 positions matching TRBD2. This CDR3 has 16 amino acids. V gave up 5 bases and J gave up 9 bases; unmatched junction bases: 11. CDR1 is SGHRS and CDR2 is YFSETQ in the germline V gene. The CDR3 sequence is CASSRLAGGERGEQFF. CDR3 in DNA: TGCGCCAGCAGTCGACTAGCGGGAGGAGAACGAGGTGAGCAGTTCTTC.

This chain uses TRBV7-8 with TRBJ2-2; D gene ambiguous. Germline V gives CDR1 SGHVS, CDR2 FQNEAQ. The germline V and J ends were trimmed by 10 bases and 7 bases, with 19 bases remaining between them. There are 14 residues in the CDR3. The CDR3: CATRGGPNGGELFF. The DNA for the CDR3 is TGTGCCACCCGAGGCGGCCCGAACGGCGGGGAGCTGTTTTTT.

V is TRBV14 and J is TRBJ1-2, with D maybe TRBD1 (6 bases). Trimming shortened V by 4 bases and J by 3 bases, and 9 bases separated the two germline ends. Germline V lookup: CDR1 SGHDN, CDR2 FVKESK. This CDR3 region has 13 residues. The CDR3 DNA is TGTGCCAGCAGCCCAGGACAGTACTATGGCTACACCTTC. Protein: CASSPGQYYGYTF.